This TCR beta chain was documented in a study of blood T cell repertoires in COVID-19. Study as a whole: COVID-19 samples collected from the United States, Italy and Spain covered acute and convalescent phases.

Authors' data handling: Estimates of nucleated cell counts were drawn from the amplification of reference gene primers. Sequencing was performed with immunoSEQ multiplex PCR; in TCRdb, only in-frame clones are kept and a portion is missing. That table supplies the V and J calls and clone size; D and trimming were determined from the DNA. Counted here are around 110,000 clones, roughly four fifths occurring once; the ten biggest clones make up under 8%. This CDR3 has 13 residues. Looked up from germline, CDR1 is MNHEY and CDR2 is SVGEGT. V lost 6 bases to trimming and J lost 4 bases; unmatched junction nucleotides: 6.

This sequence joins TRBV6-2 or TRBV6-3 and TRBJ2-7, with TRBD1 matching over 7 bases. The sample consisted of peripheral blood. The TCR sequence derives from a man between 65 and 85 years old with acute or convalescent COVID-19. CDR3 sequence (DNA): TGTGCCAGCAGCTCAGGGGGTATGTACGAGCAGTACTTC. Translating it yields CASSSGGMYEQYF.